The 3 T cell receptor beta chains in this list originate from one sample, sequenced in a study of blood T cells in healthy people across ages. A second about 7 to 12 cycle PCR used barcoded and J-beta primers. Each CDR3 protein gets one entry after TCRdb re-called the 5' RACE reads with MiXCR. The sample has hundreds of thousands of distinct CDR3 sequences; 40% to 60% are singletons. Sequencing was carried out using blood. The receptors derive from a man aged 25 to 45 in good health.

About this clonotype itself: This may be a read error: a much more frequent sequence differs by one nucleotide. The gene calls are TRBV12-3 or TRBV12-4 and TRBJ1-2, with D uncertain. The CDR3 extends over 13 amino acids. The CDR3 region has the DNA TGTGCCAGCAGTCCCGAAAACGGCTATGGCTGCACCTTC. This codes for CASSPENGYGCTF.

The chain combines TRBV4-2 with TRBJ2-2; TRBD2 matches at 11 bases. This CDR3 has 15 amino acids. Per germline, CDR1 LGHNA and CDR2 YNFKEQ. V dropped 6 bases and J dropped 3; count of bases not matched to a gene: 3. Written as DNA, the CDR3 is TGTGCCAGCAGTCCTAGCGGGGGGTACACCGGGGAGCTGTTTTTT. Translation: CASSPSGGYTGELFF.

This clonotype was seen many times. This chain joins TRBV7-8 and TRBJ1-2, with TRBD1 identical over 7 bases. Trimming at V came to 6 bases and at J to 2 bases, leaving 6 bases not matched to a gene. From germline, CDR1 is SGHVS and CDR2 FQNEAQ. The CDR3 covers 14 residues. The CDR3 spells CASSKTGSNYGYTF. CDR3 nucleotides: TGTGCCAGCAGTAAGACAGGGTCCAACTATGGCTACACCTTC.